This T cell receptor (beta chain) was identified in a study of cytomegalovirus exposure and HLA in healthy donors. Study background: Inside one of the first data releases sat about 85 million unique TCRs taken from HLA-typed donors.

PCR employed 60 Vbeta and 13 Jbeta primers. Some clones are missing from TCRdb's copy, which holds only in-frame ones; the method was immunoSEQ multiplex PCR. The table lists 150,000 or so clones. Sequencing was performed on PBMCs. The sequence came from a woman in her forties or fifties in good health and CMV-seronegative.

The DNA of the CDR3 is TGTGCCAGCAGCCGGGGACAGGGGAACACCGGGGAGCTGTTTTTT. This codes for CASSRGQGNTGELFF. This chain links TRBV7-9 with TRBJ2-2; 9 bases are shared with TRBD1. Unmatched junction bases numbered 2, after V lost 5 bases and J lost 1 base. The germline CDR1 and CDR2 sequences are SEHNR and FQNEAQ (reference sequence). The CDR3 consists of 15 residues. The variable domain in full, completed from reference TRBV7-9 and TRBJ2-2, reads DTGVSQNPRHKITKRGQNVTFRCDPISEHNRLYWYRQTLGQGPEFLTYFQNEAQLEKSRLLSDRFSAERPKGSFSTLEIQRTEQGDSAMYLCASSRGQGNTGELFFGEGSRLTVL.